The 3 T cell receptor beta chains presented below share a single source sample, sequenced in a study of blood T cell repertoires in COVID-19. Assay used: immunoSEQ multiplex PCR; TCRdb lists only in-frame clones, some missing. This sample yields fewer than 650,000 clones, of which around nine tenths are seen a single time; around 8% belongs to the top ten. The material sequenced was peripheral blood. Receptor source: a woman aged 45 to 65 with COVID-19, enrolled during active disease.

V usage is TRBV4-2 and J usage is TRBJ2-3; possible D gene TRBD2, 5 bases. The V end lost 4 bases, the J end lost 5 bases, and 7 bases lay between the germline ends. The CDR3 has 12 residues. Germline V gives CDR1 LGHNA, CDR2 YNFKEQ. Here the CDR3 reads CASSPRGDTQYF. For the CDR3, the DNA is TGTGCCAGCAGCCCCCGGGGAGATACGCAGTATTTT.

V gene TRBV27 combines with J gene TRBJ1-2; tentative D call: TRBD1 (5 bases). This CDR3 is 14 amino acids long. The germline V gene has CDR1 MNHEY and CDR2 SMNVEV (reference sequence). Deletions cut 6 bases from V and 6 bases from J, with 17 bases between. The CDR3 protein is CASSSRGRLDGYTF. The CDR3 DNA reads TGTGCCAGCAGCTCCCGGGGGAGATTGGATGGCTACACCTTC.

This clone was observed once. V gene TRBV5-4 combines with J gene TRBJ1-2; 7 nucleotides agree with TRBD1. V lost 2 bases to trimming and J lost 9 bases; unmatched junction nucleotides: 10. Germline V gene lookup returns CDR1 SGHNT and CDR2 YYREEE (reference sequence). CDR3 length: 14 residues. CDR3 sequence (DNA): TGTGCCAGCAGCTTCCTAGACAGGGAAGGAAGCTACACCTTC. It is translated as CASSFLDREGSYTF. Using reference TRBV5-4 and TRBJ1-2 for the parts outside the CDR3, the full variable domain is ETGVTQSPTHLIKTRGQQVTLRCSSQSGHNTVSWYQQALGQGPQFIFQYYREEENGRGNFPPRFSGLQFPNYSSELNVNALELDDSALYLCASSFLDREGSYTFGSGTRLTVV.